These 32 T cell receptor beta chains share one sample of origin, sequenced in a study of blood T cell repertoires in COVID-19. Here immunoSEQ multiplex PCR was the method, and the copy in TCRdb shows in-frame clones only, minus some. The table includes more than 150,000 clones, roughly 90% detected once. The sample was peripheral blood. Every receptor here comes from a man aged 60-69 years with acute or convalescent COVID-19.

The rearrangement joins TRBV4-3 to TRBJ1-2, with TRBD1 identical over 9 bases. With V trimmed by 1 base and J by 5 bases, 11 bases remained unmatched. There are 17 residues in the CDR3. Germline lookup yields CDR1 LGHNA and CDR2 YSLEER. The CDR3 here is CASSQGTGADISYGYTF. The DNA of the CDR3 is TGCGCCAGCAGCCAAGGGACAGGGGCAGATATTTCGTATGGCTACACCTTC.

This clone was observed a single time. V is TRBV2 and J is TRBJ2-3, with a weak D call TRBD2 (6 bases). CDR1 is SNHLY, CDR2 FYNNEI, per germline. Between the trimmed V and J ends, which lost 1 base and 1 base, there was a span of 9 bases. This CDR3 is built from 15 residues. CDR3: CASSEGSGGTDTQYF. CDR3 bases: TGTGCCAGCAGTGAAGGTAGCGGAGGCACAGATACGCAGTATTTT.

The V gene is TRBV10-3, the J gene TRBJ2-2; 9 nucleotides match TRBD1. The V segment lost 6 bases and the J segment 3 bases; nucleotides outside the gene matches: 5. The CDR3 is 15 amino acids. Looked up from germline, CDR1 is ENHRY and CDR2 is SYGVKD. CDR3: CAIRTTGGDTGELFF. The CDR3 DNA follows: TGTGCCATCAGGACGACAGGGGGGGACACCGGGGAGCTGTTTTTT.

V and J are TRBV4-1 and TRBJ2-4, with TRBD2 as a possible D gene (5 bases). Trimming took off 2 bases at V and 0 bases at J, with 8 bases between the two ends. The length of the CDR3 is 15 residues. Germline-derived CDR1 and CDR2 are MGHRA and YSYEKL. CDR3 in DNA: TGCGCCAGCAGCCAACGACTACTAGCCAAAAACATTCAGTACTTC. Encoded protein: CASSQRLLAKNIQYF.

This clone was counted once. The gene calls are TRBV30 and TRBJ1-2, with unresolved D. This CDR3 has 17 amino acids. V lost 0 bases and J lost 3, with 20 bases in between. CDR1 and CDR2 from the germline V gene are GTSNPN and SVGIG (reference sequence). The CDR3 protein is CAWSVGSRVVLYYGYTF. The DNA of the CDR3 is TGTGCCTGGAGTGTAGGTTCCCGGGTTGTACTATACTATGGCTACACCTTC.

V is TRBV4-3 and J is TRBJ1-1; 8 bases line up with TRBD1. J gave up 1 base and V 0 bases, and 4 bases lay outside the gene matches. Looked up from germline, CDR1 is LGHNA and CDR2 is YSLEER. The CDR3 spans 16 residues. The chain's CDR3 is CASSQDPQGANTEAFF. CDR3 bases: TGCGCCAGCAGCCAAGATCCCCAGGGGGCGAACACTGAAGCTTTCTTT.

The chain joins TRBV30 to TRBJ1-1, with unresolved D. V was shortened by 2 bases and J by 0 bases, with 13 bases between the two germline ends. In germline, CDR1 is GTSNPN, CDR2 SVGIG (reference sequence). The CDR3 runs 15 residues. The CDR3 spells CAWSPGLFLNTEAFF. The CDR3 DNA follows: TGTGCCTGGAGTCCTGGACTTTTTTTGAACACTGAAGCTTTCTTT.

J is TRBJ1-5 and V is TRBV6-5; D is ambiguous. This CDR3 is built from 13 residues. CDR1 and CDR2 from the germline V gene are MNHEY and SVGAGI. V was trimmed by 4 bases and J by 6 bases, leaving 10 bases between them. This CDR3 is CASSSSVGQPQHF. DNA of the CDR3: TGTGCCAGCAGTTCCAGCGTGGGTCAGCCCCAGCATTTT.

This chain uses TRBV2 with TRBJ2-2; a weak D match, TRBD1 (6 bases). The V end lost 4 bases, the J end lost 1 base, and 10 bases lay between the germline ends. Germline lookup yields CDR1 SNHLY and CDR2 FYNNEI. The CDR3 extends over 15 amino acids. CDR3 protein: CASSGDRLNTGELFF. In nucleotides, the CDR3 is TGTGCCAGCAGTGGTGACAGGCTGAACACCGGGGAGCTGTTTTTT.

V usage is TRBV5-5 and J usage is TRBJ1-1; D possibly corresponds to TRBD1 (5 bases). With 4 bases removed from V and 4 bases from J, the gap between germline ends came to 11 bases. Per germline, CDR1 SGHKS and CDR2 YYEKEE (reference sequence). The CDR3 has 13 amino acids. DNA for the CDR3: TGTGCCAGCAGCCTGGGGCATTTCACTGAAGCTTTCTTT. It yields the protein CASSLGHFTEAFF.

The CDR3 spells CATSDLGGNTGELFF. As DNA, the CDR3 is TGTGCCACCAGTGATTTGGGGGGCAACACCGGGGAGCTGTTTTTT. The chain recombines TRBV24-1 with TRBJ2-2; the D gene is possibly TRBD1 (6 bases). CDR3 length: 15 residues. Germline V gene lookup returns CDR1 KGHDR and CDR2 SFDVKD. V lost 0 bases, J lost 2 bases, and 6 bases lay in between.

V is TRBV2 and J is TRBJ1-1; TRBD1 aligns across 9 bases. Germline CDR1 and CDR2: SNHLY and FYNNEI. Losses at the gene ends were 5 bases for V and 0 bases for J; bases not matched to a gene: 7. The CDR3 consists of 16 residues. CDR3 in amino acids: CASSRGQGIVNTEAFF. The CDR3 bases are TGTGCCAGCAGTAGGGGACAGGGAATCGTGAACACTGAAGCTTTCTTT.

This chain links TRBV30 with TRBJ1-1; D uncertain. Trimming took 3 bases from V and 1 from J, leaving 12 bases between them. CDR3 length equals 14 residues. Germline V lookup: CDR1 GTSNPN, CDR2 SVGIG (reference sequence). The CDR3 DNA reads TGTGCCTGGAGCAAACCGACACCGAACACTGAAGCTTTCTTT. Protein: CAWSKPTPNTEAFF.

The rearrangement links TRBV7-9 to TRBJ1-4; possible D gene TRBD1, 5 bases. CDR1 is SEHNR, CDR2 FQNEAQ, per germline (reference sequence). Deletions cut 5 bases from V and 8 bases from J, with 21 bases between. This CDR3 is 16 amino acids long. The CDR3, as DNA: TGTGCCAGCAGCCAGACAGTCTCTGCCCTCACGGAAAAACTGTTTTTT. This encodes CASSQTVSALTEKLFF.

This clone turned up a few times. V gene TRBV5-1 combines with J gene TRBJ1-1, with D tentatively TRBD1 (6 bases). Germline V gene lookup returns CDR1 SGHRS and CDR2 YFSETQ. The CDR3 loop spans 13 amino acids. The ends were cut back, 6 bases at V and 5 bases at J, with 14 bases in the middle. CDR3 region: CASTLQGETEAFF. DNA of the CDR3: TGCGCCAGCACTTTACAGGGTGAGACTGAAGCTTTCTTT.

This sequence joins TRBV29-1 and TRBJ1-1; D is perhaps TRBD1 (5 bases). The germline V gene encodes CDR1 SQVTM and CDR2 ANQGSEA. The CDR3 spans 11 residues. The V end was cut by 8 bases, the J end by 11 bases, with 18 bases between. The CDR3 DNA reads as TGCAGCTACAGTTGGTCAGGGAGGGCTTTCTTT. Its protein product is CSYSWSGRAFF.

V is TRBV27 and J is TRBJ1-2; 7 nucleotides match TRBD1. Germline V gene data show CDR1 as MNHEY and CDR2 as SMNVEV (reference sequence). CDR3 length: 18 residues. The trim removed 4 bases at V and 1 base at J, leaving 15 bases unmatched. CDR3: CASSSARQGRGLNYGYTF. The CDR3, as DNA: TGTGCCAGCAGTTCCGCCCGACAGGGAAGGGGCCTTAACTATGGCTACACCTTC.

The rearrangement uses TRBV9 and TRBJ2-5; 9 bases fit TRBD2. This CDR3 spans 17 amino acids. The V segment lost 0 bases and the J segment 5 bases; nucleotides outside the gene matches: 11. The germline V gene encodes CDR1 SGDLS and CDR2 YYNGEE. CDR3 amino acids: CASSVAEWGLARETQYF. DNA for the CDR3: TGTGCCAGCAGCGTAGCTGAGTGGGGACTAGCAAGGGAGACCCAGTACTTC. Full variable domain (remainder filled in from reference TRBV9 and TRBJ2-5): DSGVTQTPKHLITATGQRVTLRCSPRSGDLSVYWYQQSLDQGLQFLIQYYNGEERAKGNILERFSAQQFPDLHSELNLSSLELGDSALYFCASSVAEWGLARETQYFGPGTRLLVL.

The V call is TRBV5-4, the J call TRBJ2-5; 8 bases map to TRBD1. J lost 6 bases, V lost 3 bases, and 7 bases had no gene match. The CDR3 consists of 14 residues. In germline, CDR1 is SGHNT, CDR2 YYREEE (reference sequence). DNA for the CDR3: TGTGCCAGCAGCTGGGGCCGACAGGGGCAGACCCAGTACTTC. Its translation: CASSWGRQGQTQYF. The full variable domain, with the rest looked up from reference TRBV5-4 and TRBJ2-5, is ETGVTQSPTHLIKTRGQQVTLRCSSQSGHNTVSWYQQALGQGPQFIFQYYREEENGRGNFPPRFSGLQFPNYSSELNVNALELDDSALYLCASSWGRQGQTQYFGPGTRLLVL.

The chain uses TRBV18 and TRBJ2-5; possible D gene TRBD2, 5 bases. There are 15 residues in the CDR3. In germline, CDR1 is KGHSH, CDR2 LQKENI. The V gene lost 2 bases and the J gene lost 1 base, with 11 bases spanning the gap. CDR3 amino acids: CASSPTVGVQETQYF. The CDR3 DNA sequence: TGTGCCAGCTCACCAACAGTGGGAGTCCAAGAGACCCAGTACTTC.

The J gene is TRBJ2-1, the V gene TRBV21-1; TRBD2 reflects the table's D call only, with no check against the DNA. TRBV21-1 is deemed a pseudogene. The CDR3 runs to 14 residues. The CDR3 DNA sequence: TGTGCCAGCAGCACCACTCCCAGGGAGGTTGAGCAGTTCTTC. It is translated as CASSTTPREVEQFF.

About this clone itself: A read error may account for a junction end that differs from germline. The CDR3 DNA follows: TGCGCCAGCAGCGCCACCGGACAGTCCTTCAATGAGCAGTTCTTC. It codes for CASSATGQSFNEQFF. The chain has TRBV5-1 and TRBJ2-1; tentative D call: TRBD1 (6 bases). Germline V CDR1 and CDR2: SGHRS, YFSETQ. CDR3 length: 15 residues.

CDR3 coding DNA: TGTGCCAGCAGCTTAGGACACAGGGTAAATGAAAAACTGTTTTTT. Protein: CASSLGHRVNEKLFF. This chain joins TRBV7-9 and TRBJ1-4; tentative D call: TRBD1 (6 bases). Germline loops: CDR1 SEHNR, CDR2 FQNEAQ (reference sequence). Trimming shortened V by 1 base and J by 5 bases, and 11 bases separated the two germline ends. This CDR3 has 15 residues.

CDR3 loop: CASRYTGSQETQYF. Written as DNA, the CDR3 is TGTGCCAGTAGGTACACAGGAAGCCAAGAGACCCAGTACTTC. The genes are TRBV19 and TRBJ2-5; D may be TRBD1 (5 bases). Deletions cut 6 bases from V and 1 base from J, with 12 bases between. Germline CDR1 reads LNHDA; CDR2 reads SQIVND (reference sequence). The CDR3 is 14 amino acids.

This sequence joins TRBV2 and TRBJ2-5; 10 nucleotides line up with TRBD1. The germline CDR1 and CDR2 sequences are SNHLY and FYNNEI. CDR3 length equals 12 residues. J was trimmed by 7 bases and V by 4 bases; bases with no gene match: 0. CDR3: CASSGTGGTQYF. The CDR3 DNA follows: TGTGCCAGCAGTGGGACAGGGGGGACCCAGTACTTC.

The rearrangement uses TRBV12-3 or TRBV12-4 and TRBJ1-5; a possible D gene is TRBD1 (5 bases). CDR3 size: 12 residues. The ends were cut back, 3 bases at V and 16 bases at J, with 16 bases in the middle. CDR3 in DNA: TGTGCCAGCAGTTTGAAGCAGGGCCCCCTACATTTT. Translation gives CASSLKQGPLHF.

This chain's CDR3 is CASSRQQGEGNTIYF. In DNA form, the CDR3 reads TGTGCCAGCAGCCGCCAACAGGGGGAAGGAAACACCATATATTTT. V gene TRBV5-5 combines with J gene TRBJ1-3; 8 bases line up with TRBD1. The germline V gene has CDR1 SGHKS and CDR2 YYEKEE (reference sequence). Unmatched junction bases numbered 7, after V lost 4 bases and J lost 4 bases. There are 15 residues in the CDR3. Full variable domain (remainder filled in from reference TRBV5-5 and TRBJ1-3): DAGVTQSPTHLIKTRGQQVTLRCSPISGHKSVSWYQQVLGQGPQFIFQYYEKEERGRGNFPDRFSARQFPNYSSELNVNALLLGDSALYLCASSRQQGEGNTIYFGEGSWLTVV.

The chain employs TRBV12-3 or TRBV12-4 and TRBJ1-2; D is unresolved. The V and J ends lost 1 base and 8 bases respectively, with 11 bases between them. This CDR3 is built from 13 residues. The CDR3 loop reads CASSLDGRLGYTF. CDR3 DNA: TGTGCCAGCAGTTTAGATGGCCGTCTGGGCTACACCTTC.

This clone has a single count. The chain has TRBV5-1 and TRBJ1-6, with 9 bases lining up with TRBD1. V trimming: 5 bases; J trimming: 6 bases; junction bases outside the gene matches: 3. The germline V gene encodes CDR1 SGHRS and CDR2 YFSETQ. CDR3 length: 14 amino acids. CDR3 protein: CASSWGQGNSPLHF. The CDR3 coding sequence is TGCGCCAGCAGTTGGGGACAGGGTAATTCACCCCTCCACTTT.

The CDR3 nucleotides are TGTGCCAGTACTACGGACAGTCTTAACTATGGCTACACCTTC. It specifies CASTTDSLNYGYTF. The rearrangement links TRBV19 to TRBJ1-2; possible D gene TRBD1, 6 bases. With 7 bases removed from V and 1 base from J, the gap between germline ends came to 13 bases. The CDR3 is made up of 14 amino acids. The germline V gene has CDR1 LNHDA and CDR2 SQIVND (reference sequence).

CDR3 DNA sequence: TGTGCCAGCAACCCGGGGGGACAGGGATCCTACGAGCAGTACTTC. Protein product: CASNPGGQGSYEQYF. The rearrangement links TRBV6-2 or TRBV6-3 to TRBJ2-7, with TRBD1 identical over 9 bases. From germline, CDR1 is MNHEY and CDR2 SVGEGT. J lost 1 base, V lost 7 bases, and 8 bases had no gene match. The CDR3 runs 15 residues.

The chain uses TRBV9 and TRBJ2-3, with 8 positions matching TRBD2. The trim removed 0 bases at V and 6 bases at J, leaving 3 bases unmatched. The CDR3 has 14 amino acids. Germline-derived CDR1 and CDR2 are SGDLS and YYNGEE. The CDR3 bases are TGTGCCAGCAGCGTAGCAGGGACTAGTGATACGCAGTATTTT. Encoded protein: CASSVAGTSDTQYF. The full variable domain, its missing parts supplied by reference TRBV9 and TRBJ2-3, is DSGVTQTPKHLITATGQRVTLRCSPRSGDLSVYWYQQSLDQGLQFLIQYYNGEERAKGNILERFSAQQFPDLHSELNLSSLELGDSALYFCASSVAGTSDTQYFGPGTRLTVL.